Each of the 15 T cell receptor beta chains below was sequenced from the same sample in a study of control samples from healthy donors and cancer patients. TCRdb's table, derived via immunoSEQ multiplex PCR, lists solely in-frame clones and lacks some. This sample has approximately 160,000 clones, with around 90% found just once. Sequenced material: blood. The source is a woman in her twenties or thirties in good health.

CDR3 residues: CASSLDSGGKNIQYF. In DNA form, the CDR3 reads TGTGCCAGCAGCTTAGATAGCGGGGGGAAAAACATTCAGTACTTC. J is TRBJ2-4 and V is TRBV5-5; 10 nucleotides line up with TRBD2. The germline V gene has CDR1 SGHKS and CDR2 YYEKEE (reference sequence). There are 15 residues in the CDR3. V dropped 2 bases and J dropped 4; count of bases not matched to a gene: 3.

The chain employs TRBV19 and TRBJ2-1; TRBD2 might be the D (6 bases). Germline CDR1 reads LNHDA; CDR2 reads SQIVND (reference sequence). This CDR3 contains 15 residues. The V gene lost 6 bases and the J gene lost 3 bases, with 15 bases spanning the gap. The CDR3 spells CASRRRATRYNEQFF. The DNA of the CDR3 is TGTGCCAGTAGGAGGAGGGCGACGCGCTACAATGAGCAGTTCTTC.

V and J are TRBV7-9 and TRBJ2-7, with a tentative D call TRBD2 (6 bases). This CDR3 is built from 15 residues. Trimming took 4 bases from V and 3 from J, leaving 16 bases between them. The V gene's germline CDR1 is SEHNR and CDR2 FQNEAQ (reference sequence). Here the CDR3 reads CASSSSGGNLYEQYF. The CDR3 nucleotides read TGTGCCAGCAGCTCGTCGGGCGGGAACCTCTACGAGCAGTACTTC.

This clone came up once. CDR3 bases: TGTGCCAGCAGTTTGGTCCCAGGTGGGTTTGGCGAGCAGTACTTC. It is translated as CASSLVPGGFGEQYF. This chain links TRBV28 with TRBJ2-7; no reliable D call. The ends were cut back, 3 bases at V and 6 bases at J, with 18 bases in the middle. Germline lookup yields CDR1 MDHEN and CDR2 SYDVKM. The CDR3 is made up of 15 amino acids. The entire variable domain, with the rest obtained from reference TRBV28 and TRBJ2-7, is as follows: DVKVTQSSRYLVKRTGEKVFLECVQDMDHENMFWYRQDPGLGLRLIYFSYDVKMKEKGDIPEGYSVSREKKERFSLILESASTNQTSMYLCASSLVPGGFGEQYFGPGTRLTVT.

A single count supports this clone. The chain joins TRBV5-5 to TRBJ1-4; D is possibly TRBD1 (5 bases). V lost 0 bases, J lost 9 bases, and 18 bases lay in between. The CDR3 extends over 16 amino acids. Per germline, CDR1 SGHKS and CDR2 YYEKEE (reference sequence). The CDR3 region has the DNA TGTGCCAGCAGCTTGGCCAGTGGTAGGGGAGTGCAAAAACTGTTTTTT. It codes for CASSLASGRGVQKLFF.

The V and J genes are TRBV6-1 and TRBJ2-1, with TRBD2 identical over 10 bases. This CDR3 is 17 amino acids long. The V gene's germline CDR1 is MNHNS and CDR2 SASEGT. The junction had 4 bases not matched to a gene; V was cut back by 0 bases and J by 2 bases. The CDR3 DNA follows: TGTGCCAGCAGTGAAGCGGCTAGCGGGAGCCCCTACAATGAGCAGTTCTTC. Its translation: CASSEAASGSPYNEQFF.

This clone came up once. The chain is built from TRBV13 and TRBJ2-5; 9 positions agree with TRBD2. The CDR3 extends over 15 amino acids. Germline loops: CDR1 PRHDT, CDR2 FYEKMQ (reference sequence). The ends lost 3 bases at V and 7 bases at J; junction bases unmatched: 9. The CDR3 loop reads CASSFFSGSRGTQYF. The CDR3 DNA reads as TGTGCCAGCAGCTTTTTTAGCGGGAGCCGGGGGACCCAGTACTTC. The variable domain in full, with the rest retrieved from reference TRBV13 and TRBJ2-5, is AAGVIQSPRHLIKEKRETATLKCYPIPRHDTVYWYQQGPGQDPQFLISFYEKMQSDKGSIPDRFSAQQFSDYHSELNMSSLELGDSALYFCASSFFSGSRGTQYFGPGTRLLVL.

The chain is built from TRBV3-1 (or the pseudogene TRBV3-2) and TRBJ2-3; possibly TRBD2 for D (6 bases). The CDR3 consists of 15 residues. CDR1 is LGHDT, CDR2 YNNKEL, per germline (reference sequence). The germline V and J ends were trimmed by 1 base and 4 bases, with 12 bases remaining between them. The CDR3 coding sequence is TGTGCCAGCAGCCAAGTTTCGGGAGTGTCAGATACGCAGTATTTT. Its protein product is CASSQVSGVSDTQYF.

The chain links TRBV28 to TRBJ2-7; TRBD2 matches 9 bases. This CDR3 has 15 amino acids. The germline CDR1 and CDR2 sequences are MDHEN and SYDVKM. The V and J ends lost 5 bases and 6 bases, in that order; junction bases with no gene match: 11. CDR3 bases: TGTGCCAGCAGTGGCGGGAGGGGGGTGGTTGGCGAGCAGTACTTC. It codes for CASSGGRGVVGEQYF.

CDR3 DNA: TGTGCCAGCAGCCAAGACCTAGTTAACAATGAGCAGTTCTTC. It yields the protein CASSQDLVNNEQFF. The chain carries TRBV3-1 (or the pseudogene TRBV3-2) and TRBJ2-1; D call uncertain. In germline, CDR1 is LGHDT, CDR2 YNNKEL (reference sequence). V lost 0 bases and J lost 5, with 8 bases in between. There are 14 residues in the CDR3.

This clone has just one count. The V gene is TRBV6-2 or TRBV6-3, the J gene TRBJ2-1; D is possibly TRBD2 (6 bases). The V and J ends lost 3 bases and 8 bases respectively, with 17 bases between them. The CDR3 is made up of 15 amino acids. Germline assignment: CDR1 MNHEY and CDR2 SVGEGT. The CDR3 DNA is TGTGCCAGCAGTTATGGCGGCGGGATCAGCGATGAGCAGTTCTTC. Encoded protein: CASSYGGGISDEQFF.

The J gene is TRBJ2-3, the V gene TRBV11-2; no clear D gene. The CDR3 runs to 13 residues. CDR1 and CDR2 from the germline V gene are SGHAT and FQNNGV. Trimming removed 5 bases at V and 3 bases at J, with 9 bases between. The CDR3 DNA is TGTGCCAGCAGCCCCCACCTAACAGATACGCAGTATTTT. Its translation: CASSPHLTDTQYF. The entire variable domain, with the rest obtained from reference TRBV11-2 and TRBJ2-3, is as follows: EAGVAQSPRYKIIEKRQSVAFWCNPISGHATLYWYQQILGQGPKLLIQFQNNGVVDDSQLPKDRFSAERLKGVDSTLKIQPAKLEDSAVYLCASSPHLTDTQYFGPGTRLTVL.

This clone came up once. The chain uses TRBV5-1 and TRBJ1-2, with a weak D call TRBD1 (5 bases). V lost 6 bases and J 4 bases, leaving 10 bases between the germline ends. The CDR3 runs 12 residues. The V gene's germline CDR1 is SGHRS and CDR2 YFSETQ. DNA of the CDR3: TGCGCCAGCACGGGGGAACCCTATGGCTACACCTTC. It yields the protein CASTGEPYGYTF.

The chain links TRBV7-2 to TRBJ2-1; TRBD2 matches 11 bases. The J segment lost 4 bases and the V segment lost 1 base, leaving 9 bases of the junction unmatched. CDR3 length: 18 amino acids. Per the germline V gene, CDR1 is SGHTA and CDR2 is FQGNSA. The CDR3 reads CASSLGPGGLAGYNEQFF. The CDR3 nucleotides read TGTGCCAGCAGCTTAGGTCCAGGCGGACTAGCGGGTTACAATGAGCAGTTCTTC.

A single count supports this clone. V is TRBV10-3 and J is TRBJ2-2; D possibly uses TRBD1 or TRBD2 (5 bases each). The germline gives CDR1 ENHRY, CDR2 SYGVKD. Trimming stripped 3 bases from V and 6 bases from J, with 14 bases between. The CDR3 runs to 15 residues. CDR3 bases: TGTGCCATCAGTGACGTGGTCCAGGGAGCCGGGGAGCTGTTTTTT. It encodes CAISDVVQGAGELFF.